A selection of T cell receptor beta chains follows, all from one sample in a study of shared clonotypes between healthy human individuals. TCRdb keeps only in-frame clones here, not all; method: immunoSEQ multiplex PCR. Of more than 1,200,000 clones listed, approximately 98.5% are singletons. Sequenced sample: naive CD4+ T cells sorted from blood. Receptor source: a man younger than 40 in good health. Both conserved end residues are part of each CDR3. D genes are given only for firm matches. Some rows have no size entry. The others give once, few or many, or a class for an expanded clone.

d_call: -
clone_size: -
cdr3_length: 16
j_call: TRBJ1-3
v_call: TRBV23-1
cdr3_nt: TGCGCTCAGATCACACAGGGAACAGGTCGAAGAAACACCATATATTTT
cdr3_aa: CAQITQGTGRRNTIYF

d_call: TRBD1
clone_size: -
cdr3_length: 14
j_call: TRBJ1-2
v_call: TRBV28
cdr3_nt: TGTGCCACCACAAAAACGGGGACAGGGACGGGCTACACCTTC
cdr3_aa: CATTKTGTGTGYTF

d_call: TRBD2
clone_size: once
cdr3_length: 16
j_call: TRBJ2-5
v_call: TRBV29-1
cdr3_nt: TGCAGCGTTTTAGGACTAGCGGGAGGAATATGGGAGACCCAGTACTTC
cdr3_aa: CSVLGLAGGIWETQYF

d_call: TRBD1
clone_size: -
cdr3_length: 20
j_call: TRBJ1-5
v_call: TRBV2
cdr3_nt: TGTGCCAGCTCTACAACCCGCCCGGAACCGGGACAGGGGGTCCATCAGCCCCAGCATTTT
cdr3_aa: CASSTTRPEPGQGVHQPQHF

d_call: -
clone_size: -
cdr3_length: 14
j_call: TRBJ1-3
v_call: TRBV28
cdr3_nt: TGTGCCAGCAGTTTAGCGAGCTCTGGAAACACCATATATTTT
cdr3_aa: CASSLASSGNTIYF

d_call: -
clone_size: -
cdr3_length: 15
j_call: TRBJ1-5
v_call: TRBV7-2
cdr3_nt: TGTGCCAGCAGCCGGGGGGGCGATAGCAATCAGCCCCAGCATTTT
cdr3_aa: CASSRGGDSNQPQHF

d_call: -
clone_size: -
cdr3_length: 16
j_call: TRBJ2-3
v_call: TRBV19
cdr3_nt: TGTGCCAGTAAGGTCGGCGTAATCACTAGCACAGATACGCAGTATTTT
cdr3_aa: CASKVGVITSTDTQYF

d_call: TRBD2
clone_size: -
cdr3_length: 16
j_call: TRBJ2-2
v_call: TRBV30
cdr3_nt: TGTGCCTGGGGAGGACTAGCGGGCCTGGGGGGCGGGGAGCTGTTTTTT
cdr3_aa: CAWGGLAGLGGGELFF

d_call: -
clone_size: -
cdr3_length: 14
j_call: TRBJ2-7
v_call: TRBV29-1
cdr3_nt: TGCAGCGTTGTAGCGGACTTGAGCTCCTACGAGCAGTACTTC
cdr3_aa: CSVVADLSSYEQYF

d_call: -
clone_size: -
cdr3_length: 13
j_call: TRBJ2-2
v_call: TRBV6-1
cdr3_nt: TGTGCCAGCAGGCCTCCCCAGGGTGGGGAGCTGTTTTTT
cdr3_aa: CASRPPQGGELFF

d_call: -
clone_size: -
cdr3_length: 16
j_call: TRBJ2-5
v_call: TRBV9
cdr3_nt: TGTGCCAGCAGCGTAGCTGGTGGGGCGTTTCAAGAGACCCAGTACTTC
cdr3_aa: CASSVAGGAFQETQYF

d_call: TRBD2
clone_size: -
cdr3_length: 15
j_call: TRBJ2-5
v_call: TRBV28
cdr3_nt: TGTGCCAGCAGTCCGAGCGGGAGGGCCACCGAGACCCAGTACTTC
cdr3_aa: CASSPSGRATETQYF

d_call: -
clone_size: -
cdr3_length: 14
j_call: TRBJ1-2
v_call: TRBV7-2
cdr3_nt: TGTGCCAGCAGCTTAGTTCGTAGGAACTATGGCTACACCTTC
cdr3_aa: CASSLVRRNYGYTF

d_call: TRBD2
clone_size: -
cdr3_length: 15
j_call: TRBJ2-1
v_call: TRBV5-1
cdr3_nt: TGCGCCAGCAGCTTGGTCGCTAGCGGGAGTCATGAGCAGTTCTTC
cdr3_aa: CASSLVASGSHEQFF

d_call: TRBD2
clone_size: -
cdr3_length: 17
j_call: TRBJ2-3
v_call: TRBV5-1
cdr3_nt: TGCGCCAGCAGCTTGGTAGCGGGAGGGCCTCGTGGAGATACGCAGTATTTT
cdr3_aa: CASSLVAGGPRGDTQYF